This T cell receptor beta chain appears in the sequencing data of a study of T-cell reconstitution after alpha-beta-depleted transplantation in children. From germline, CDR1 is SGHAT and CDR2 FQNNGV. The ends were cut back, 0 bases at V and 8 bases at J, with 4 bases in the middle. This CDR3 region has 12 residues. Whole-study results and caveats: Expanded graft clones, several hundred of them, were reportedly the source of alpha-beta T cells about two months after transplant. One year after transplant, T-cell counts and diversity came mostly from newly produced T cells. The origin of high day-60 TCRbeta diversity in some patients lay in surviving recipient T cells and thymic progenitors.

Library preparation (for TCRbeta) was performed with unique molecular identifiers. Each CDR3 protein is one row after TCRdb ran MiXCR on the PCR reads. Among 90,000 to 130,000 distinct CDR3 sequences listed, around 10% were seen once. As regards this clonotype: Its antigen is still unknown.

The V gene is TRBV11-2, the J gene TRBJ2-2; D not certain. This receptor was obtained from a boy under 10 years old with acute lymphoblastic leukemia, due to receive a stem cell transplant. Sequencing used PBMCs, obtained before TCRalphabeta/CD19-depleted stem cell transplant. CDR3 coding DNA: TGTGCCAGCAGCTTAGATGGTGGGGAGCTGTTTTTT. This gives the protein CASSLDGGELFF.